The entry that follows covers one TCR beta chain sequence. These data are taken from a study of blood T cell repertoires in COVID-19. At the level of the study: Collection of acute and convalescent COVID-19 samples took place in the United States, Italy and Spain. The analysed material was cDNA or gDNA that came from T cells, B-cell-depleted T cells, or PBMCs.

Germline CDR1 is SGHTA and CDR2 is FQGNSA. The ends were cut back, 5 bases at V and 2 bases at J, with 9 bases in the middle. The CDR3 is made up of 13 amino acids. In the study's own analysis: Reference gene primer amplification gave nucleated cell count estimates. The table came from immunoSEQ multiplex PCR; TCRdb's copy has only in-frame clones and leaves some out. D and trimming were read from the DNA, whereas the V and J calls and clone size are those reported in that table. The sample includes about 140,000 clones, more than 60% of them seen just once. The chain combines TRBV7-2 with TRBJ1-2; D remains ambiguous. This TCR was recovered from a man at least 80 years old with acute or convalescent COVID-19. Input material: peripheral blood. The CDR3 DNA follows: TGTGCCAGCAGCCGGACGGGAAACTATGGCTACACCTTC. Protein: CASSRTGNYGYTF.